The text below deals with one T cell receptor beta chain. The antigen remains undetermined. This sample was included in a study of T cell repertoires in cytomegalovirus infection. General study results and limits: Summed frequency of public TCR beta families distinguished CMV carriers with the relevant HLA. In two of eight donors, the top clonotype was HLA-C-restricted CMV-specific.

TCRdb itself ran the reads through MiXCR, one entry per CDR3 protein. The top ten hold over 13% of the sample, which has about 920,000 distinct CDR3 sequences, approximately 31% seen once. The specimen was cultured CD8+ T cells from PBMCs, collected from culture after CMV antigen stimulation. This receptor was taken from a human donor in good health (CMV status not recorded). Some clones in this sample may be carry-over from other donors' samples.

The CDR3 sequence is CASSSLWVWDTEAFF. For the CDR3, the DNA is TGTGCCAGCAGCTCGCTGTGGGTCTGGGACACTGAAGCTTTCTTT. This sequence joins TRBV11-1 and TRBJ1-1, with D unclear. CDR3 length: 15 residues. V was pared by 4 bases and J by 3 bases, with 15 bases between. Germline CDR1 is SGHAT and CDR2 is FQDESV (reference sequence). Combining the CDR3 with reference TRBV11-1 and TRBJ1-1 gives the whole variable domain EAEVAQSPRYKITEKSQAVAFWCDPISGHATLYWYRQILGQGPELLVQFQDESVVDDSQLPKDRFSAERLKGVDSTLKIQPAELGDSAMYLCASSSLWVWDTEAFFGQGTRLTVV.